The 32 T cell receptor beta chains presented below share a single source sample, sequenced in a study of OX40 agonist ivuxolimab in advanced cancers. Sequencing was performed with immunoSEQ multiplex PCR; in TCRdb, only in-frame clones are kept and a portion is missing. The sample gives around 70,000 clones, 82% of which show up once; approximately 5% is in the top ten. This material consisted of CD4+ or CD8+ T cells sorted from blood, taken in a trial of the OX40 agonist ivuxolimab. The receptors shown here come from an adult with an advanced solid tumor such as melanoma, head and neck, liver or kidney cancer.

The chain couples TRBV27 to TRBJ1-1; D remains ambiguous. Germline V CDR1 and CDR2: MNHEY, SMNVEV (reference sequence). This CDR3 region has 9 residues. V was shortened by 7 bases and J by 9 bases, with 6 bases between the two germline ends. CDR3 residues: CASKNKAFF. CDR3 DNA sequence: TGTGCCAGCAAGAATAAAGCTTTCTTT.

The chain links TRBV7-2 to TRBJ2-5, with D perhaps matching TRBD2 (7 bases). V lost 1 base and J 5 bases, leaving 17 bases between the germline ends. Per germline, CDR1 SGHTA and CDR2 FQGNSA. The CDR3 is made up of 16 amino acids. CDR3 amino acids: CASSLVAGAVGETQYF. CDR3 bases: TGTGCCAGCAGCTTAGTCGCGGGGGCGGTCGGGGAGACCCAGTACTTC. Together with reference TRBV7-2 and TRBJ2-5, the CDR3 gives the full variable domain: GAGVSQSPSNKVTEKGKDVELRCDPISGHTALYWYRQSLGQGLEFLIYFQGNSAPDKSGLPSDRFSAERTGGSVSTLTIQRTQQEDSAVYLCASSLVAGAVGETQYFGPGTRLLVL.

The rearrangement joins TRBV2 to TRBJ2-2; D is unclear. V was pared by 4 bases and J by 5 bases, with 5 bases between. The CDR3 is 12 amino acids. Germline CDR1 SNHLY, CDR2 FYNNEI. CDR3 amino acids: CASSVSTGELFF. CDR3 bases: TGTGCCAGCAGTGTTTCGACCGGGGAGCTGTTTTTT.

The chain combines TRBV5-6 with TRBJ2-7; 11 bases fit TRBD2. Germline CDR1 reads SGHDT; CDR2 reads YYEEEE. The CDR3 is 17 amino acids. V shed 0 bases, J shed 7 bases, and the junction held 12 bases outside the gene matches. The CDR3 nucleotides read TGTGCCAGCAGCTTGGTGGTGGGAAGCGGACTAGCGGGTGAGCAGTACTTC. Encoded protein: CASSLVVGSGLAGEQYF.

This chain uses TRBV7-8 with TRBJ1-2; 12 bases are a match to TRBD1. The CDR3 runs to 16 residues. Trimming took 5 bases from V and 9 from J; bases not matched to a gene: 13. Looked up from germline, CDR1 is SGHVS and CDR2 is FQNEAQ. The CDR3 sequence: CASSTTSGTGGDRYTF. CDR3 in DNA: TGTGCCAGCAGCACAACCTCCGGGACAGGGGGCGATCGCTACACCTTC.

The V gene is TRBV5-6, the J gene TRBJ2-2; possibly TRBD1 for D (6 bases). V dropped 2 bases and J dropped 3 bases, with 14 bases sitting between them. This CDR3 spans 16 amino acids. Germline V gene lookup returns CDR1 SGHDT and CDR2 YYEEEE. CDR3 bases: TGTGCCAGCAGCTTTACAGGGCGCGGCTACACCGGGGAGCTGTTTTTT. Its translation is CASSFTGRGYTGELFF.

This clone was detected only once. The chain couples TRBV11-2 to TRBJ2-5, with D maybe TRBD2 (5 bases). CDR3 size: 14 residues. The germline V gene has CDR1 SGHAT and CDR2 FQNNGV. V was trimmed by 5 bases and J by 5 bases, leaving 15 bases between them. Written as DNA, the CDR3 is TGTGCCAGCAGCCGGACTCCAGGCGGTGAGACCCAGTACTTC. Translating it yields CASSRTPGGETQYF.

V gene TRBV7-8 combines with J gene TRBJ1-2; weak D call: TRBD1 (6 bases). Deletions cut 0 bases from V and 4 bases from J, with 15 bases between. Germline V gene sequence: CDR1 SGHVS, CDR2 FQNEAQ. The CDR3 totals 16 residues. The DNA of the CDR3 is TGTGCCAGCAGCTTAGCTCGACAGGACCTCTCCTATGGCTACACCTTC. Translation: CASSLARQDLSYGYTF. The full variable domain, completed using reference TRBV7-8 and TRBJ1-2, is GAGVSQSPRYKVAKRGQDVALRCDPISGHVSLFWYQQALGQGPEFLTYFQNEAQLDKSGLPSDRFFAERPEGSVSTLKIQRTQQEDSAVYLCASSLARQDLSYGYTFGSGTRLTVV.

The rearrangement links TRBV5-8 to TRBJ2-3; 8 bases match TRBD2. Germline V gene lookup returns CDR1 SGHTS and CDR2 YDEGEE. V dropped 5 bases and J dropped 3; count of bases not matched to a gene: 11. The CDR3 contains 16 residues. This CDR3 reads CASSQASGSRTDTQYF. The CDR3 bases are TGTGCCAGCAGTCAAGCGAGCGGGAGCCGGACAGATACGCAGTATTTT.

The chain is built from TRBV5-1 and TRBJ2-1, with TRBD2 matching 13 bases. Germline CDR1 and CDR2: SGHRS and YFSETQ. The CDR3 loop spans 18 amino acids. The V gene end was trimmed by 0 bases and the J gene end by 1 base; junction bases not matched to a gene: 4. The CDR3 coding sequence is TGCGCCAGCAGCTTGGGACTAGCGGGGGGAAGGTCCTACAATGAGCAGTTCTTC. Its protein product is CASSLGLAGGRSYNEQFF.

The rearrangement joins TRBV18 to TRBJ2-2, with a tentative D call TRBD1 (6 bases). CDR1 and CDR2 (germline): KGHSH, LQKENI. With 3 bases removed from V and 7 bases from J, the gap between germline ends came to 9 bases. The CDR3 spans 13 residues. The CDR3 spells CASSPAGDGELFF. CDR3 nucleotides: TGTGCCAGCTCACCGGCAGGGGACGGGGAGCTGTTTTTT.

The CDR3 DNA is TGTGCCAGCAGCGTCTCACAGGGCCGCTCTGGGGCCAACGTCCTGACTTTC. Translation: CASSVSQGRSGANVLTF. The chain has TRBV9 and TRBJ2-6; maybe TRBD1 (6 bases). The CDR3 contains 17 residues. V was trimmed by 2 bases and J by 0 bases, leaving 12 bases between them. Per the germline V gene, CDR1 is SGDLS and CDR2 is YYNGEE.

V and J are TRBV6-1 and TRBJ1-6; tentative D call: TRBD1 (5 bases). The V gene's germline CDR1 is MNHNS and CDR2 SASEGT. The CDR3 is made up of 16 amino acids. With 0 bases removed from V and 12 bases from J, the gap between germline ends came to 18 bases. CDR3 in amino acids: CASSEAPFWQGLPLHF. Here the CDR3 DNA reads TGTGCCAGCAGTGAAGCCCCATTCTGGCAGGGACTACCCCTCCACTTT.

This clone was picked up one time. CDR3 in amino acids: CASSPNAQETQYF. CDR3 DNA sequence: TGTGCCAGCTCACCAAATGCTCAAGAGACCCAGTACTTC. The chain combines TRBV18 with TRBJ2-5; no definite D call. There are 13 residues in the CDR3. V lost 2 bases to trimming and J lost 2 bases, with 6 bases between them. CDR1 KGHSH and CDR2 LQKENI come from the germline V gene.

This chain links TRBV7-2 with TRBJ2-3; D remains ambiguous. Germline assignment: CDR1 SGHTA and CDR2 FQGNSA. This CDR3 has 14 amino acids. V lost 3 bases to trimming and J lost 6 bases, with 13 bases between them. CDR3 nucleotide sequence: TGTGCCAGCAGCTTGAGTACTTTAGAGGATACGCAGTATTTT. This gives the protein CASSLSTLEDTQYF.

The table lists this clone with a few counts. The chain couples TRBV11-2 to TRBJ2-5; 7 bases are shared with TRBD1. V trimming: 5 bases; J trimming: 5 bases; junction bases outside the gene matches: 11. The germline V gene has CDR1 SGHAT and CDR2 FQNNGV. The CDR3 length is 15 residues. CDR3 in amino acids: CASSKPPGGEETQYF. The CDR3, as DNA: TGTGCCAGCAGCAAACCCCCAGGGGGAGAGGAGACCCAGTACTTC.

The CDR3 loop reads CASSWTAQETQYF. The CDR3 coding sequence is TGTGCCAGCAGCTGGACGGCCCAAGAGACCCAGTACTTC. The chain employs TRBV11-3 and TRBJ2-5; no reliable D call. V lost 4 bases and J 1 base, leaving 7 bases between the germline ends. The CDR3 length is 13 residues. Germline assignment: CDR1 SGHNT and CDR2 YENEEA.

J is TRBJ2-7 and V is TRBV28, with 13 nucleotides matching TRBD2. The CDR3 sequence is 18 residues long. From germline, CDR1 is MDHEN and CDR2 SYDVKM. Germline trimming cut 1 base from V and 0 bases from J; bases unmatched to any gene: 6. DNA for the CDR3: TGTGCCAGCAGTTTATCGATACTAGCGGGGGGGTTCTCCTACGAGCAGTACTTC. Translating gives CASSLSILAGGFSYEQYF.

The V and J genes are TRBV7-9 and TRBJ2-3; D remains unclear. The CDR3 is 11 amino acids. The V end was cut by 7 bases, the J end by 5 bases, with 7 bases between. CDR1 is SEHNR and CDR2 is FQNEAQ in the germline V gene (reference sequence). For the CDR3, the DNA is TGTGCCAGCACCTATGGAGATACGCAGTATTTT. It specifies CASTYGDTQYF. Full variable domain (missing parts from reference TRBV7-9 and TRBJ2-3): DTGVSQNPRHKITKRGQNVTFRCDPISEHNRLYWYRQTLGQGPEFLTYFQNEAQLEKSRLLSDRFSAERPKGSFSTLEIQRTEQGDSAMYLCASTYGDTQYFGPGTRLTVL.

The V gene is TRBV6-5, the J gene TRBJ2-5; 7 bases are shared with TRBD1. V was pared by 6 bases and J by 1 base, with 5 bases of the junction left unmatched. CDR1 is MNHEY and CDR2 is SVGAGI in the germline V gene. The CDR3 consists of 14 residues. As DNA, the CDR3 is TGTGCCAGCAGATCGGGACAGCTCCAAGAGACCCAGTACTTC. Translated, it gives CASRSGQLQETQYF.

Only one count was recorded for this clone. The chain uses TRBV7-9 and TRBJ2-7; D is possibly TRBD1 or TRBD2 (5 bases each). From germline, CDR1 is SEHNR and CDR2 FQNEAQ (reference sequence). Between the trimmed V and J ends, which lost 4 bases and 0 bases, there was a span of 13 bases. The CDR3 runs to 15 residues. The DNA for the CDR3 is TGTGCCAGCAGCTCATGGGACCTAGTCTCCTACGAGCAGTACTTC. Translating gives CASSSWDLVSYEQYF.

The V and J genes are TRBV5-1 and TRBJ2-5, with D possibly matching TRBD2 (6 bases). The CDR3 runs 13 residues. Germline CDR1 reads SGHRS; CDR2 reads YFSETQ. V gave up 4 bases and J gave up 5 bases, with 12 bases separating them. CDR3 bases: TGCGCCAGCAGCCGGCCGGGGGAGGAGACCCAGTACTTC. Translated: CASSRPGEETQYF.

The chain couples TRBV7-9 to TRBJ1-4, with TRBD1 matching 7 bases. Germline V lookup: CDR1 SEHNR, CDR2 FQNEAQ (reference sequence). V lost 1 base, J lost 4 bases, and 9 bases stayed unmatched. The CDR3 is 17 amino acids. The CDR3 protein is CASSLGFGQAFNEKLFF. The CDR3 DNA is TGTGCCAGCAGCTTAGGGTTTGGACAGGCGTTTAATGAAAAACTGTTTTTT. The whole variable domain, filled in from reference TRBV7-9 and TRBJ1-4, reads DTGVSQNPRHKITKRGQNVTFRCDPISEHNRLYWYRQTLGQGPEFLTYFQNEAQLEKSRLLSDRFSAERPKGSFSTLEIQRTEQGDSAMYLCASSLGFGQAFNEKLFFGSGTQLSVL.

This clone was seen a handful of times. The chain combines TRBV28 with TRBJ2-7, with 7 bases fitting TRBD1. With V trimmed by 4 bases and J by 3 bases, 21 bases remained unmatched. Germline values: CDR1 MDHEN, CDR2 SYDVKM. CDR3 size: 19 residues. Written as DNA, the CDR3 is TGTGCCAGCAGTTCCCCACGTAGGCTTCAGGGGGTCGGCTACTACGAGCAGTACTTC. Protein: CASSSPRRLQGVGYYEQYF.

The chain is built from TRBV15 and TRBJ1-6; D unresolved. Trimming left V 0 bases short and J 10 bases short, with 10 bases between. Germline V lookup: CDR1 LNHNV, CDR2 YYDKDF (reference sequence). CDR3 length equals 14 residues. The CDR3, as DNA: TGTGCCACCAGCAGAGAGGGAGAGGTGTCACCCCTCCACTTT. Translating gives CATSREGEVSPLHF.

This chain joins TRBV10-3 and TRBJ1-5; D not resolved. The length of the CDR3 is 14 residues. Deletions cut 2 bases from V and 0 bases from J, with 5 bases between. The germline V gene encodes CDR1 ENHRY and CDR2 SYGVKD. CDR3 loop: CAISEGYSNQPQHF. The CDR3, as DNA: TGTGCCATCAGTGAGGGGTATAGCAATCAGCCCCAGCATTTT.

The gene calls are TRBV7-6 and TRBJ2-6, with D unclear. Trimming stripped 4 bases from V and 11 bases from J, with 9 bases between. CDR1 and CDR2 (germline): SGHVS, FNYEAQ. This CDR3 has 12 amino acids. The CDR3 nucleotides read TGTGCCAGCAGCTCCGAGGCGGACGTCCTGACTTTC. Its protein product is CASSSEADVLTF.

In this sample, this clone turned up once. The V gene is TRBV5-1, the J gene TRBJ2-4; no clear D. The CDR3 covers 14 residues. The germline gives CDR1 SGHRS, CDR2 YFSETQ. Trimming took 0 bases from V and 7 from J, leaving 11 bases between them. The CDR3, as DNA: TGCGCCAGCAGCTTGGGGGGTACAAATAACATTCAGTACTTC. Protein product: CASSLGGTNNIQYF.

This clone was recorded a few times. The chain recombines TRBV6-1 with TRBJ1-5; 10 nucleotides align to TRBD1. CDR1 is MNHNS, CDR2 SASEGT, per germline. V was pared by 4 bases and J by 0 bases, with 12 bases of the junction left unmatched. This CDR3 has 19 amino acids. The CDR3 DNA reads TGTGCCAGCAGTGCCGGGACAGGGGTCGGCATATATAGCAATCAGCCCCAGCATTTT. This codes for CASSAGTGVGIYSNQPQHF.

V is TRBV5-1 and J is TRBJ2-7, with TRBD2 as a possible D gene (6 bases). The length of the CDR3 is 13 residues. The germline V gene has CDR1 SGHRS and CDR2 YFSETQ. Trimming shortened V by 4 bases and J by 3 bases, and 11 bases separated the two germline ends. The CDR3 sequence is CASSPSGLYEQYF. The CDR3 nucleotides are TGCGCCAGCAGCCCCTCGGGACTCTACGAGCAGTACTTC.

The CDR3 is CASSPPGQGDRKTQYF. DNA of the CDR3: TGTGCCAGCTCACCCCCGGGACAGGGTGACAGGAAGACCCAGTACTTC. The chain couples TRBV18 to TRBJ2-5; TRBD1 matches at 9 bases. Germline V lookup: CDR1 KGHSH, CDR2 LQKENI. There are 16 residues in the CDR3. J lost 6 bases, V lost 3 bases, and 11 bases had no gene match.

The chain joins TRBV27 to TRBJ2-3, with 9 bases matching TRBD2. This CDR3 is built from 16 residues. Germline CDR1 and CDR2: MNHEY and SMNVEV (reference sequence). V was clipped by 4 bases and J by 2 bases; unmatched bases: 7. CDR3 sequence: CASSSRTSDNTDTQYF. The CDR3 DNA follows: TGTGCCAGCAGTTCCAGGACTAGCGATAACACAGATACGCAGTATTTT.